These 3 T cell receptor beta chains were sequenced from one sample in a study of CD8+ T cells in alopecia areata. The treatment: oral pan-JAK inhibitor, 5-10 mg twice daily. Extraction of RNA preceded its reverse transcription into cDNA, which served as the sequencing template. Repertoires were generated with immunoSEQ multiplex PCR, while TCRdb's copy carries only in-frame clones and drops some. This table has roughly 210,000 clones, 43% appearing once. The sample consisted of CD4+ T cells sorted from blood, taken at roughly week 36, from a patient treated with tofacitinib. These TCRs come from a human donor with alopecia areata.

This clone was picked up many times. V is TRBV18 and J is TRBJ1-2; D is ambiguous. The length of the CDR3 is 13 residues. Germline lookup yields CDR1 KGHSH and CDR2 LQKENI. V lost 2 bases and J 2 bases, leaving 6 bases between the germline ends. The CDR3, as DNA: TGTGCCAGCTCACCAGGGGTCAACTATGGCTACACCTTC. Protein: CASSPGVNYGYTF.

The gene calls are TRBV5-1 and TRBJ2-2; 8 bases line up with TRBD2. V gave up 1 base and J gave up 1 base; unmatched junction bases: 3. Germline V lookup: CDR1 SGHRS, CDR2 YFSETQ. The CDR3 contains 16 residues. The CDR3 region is CASSLTSGVNTGELFF. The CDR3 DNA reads TGCGCCAGCAGCTTGACTAGCGGAGTGAACACCGGGGAGCTGTTTTTT.

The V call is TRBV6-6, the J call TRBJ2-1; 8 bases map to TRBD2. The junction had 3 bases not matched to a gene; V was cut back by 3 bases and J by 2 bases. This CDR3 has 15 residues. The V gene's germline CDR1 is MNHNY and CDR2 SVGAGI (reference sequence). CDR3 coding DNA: TGTGCCAGCAGTTATCTGCGGGAGGCCTACAATGAGCAGTTCTTC. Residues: CASSYLREAYNEQFF.